This TCR beta chain came from a study of T cell responses to AZD1222 COVID-19 vaccine. Study overall: Pooling was applied to second doses at about 4 or about 12 weeks. Findings and limits, study-wide: Donor demographics were predominantly white British with a female majority; clonal diversity may be underestimated. Spike-specific TCR breadth and depth both grew after two AZD1222 doses. It was only after the peak T cell response that any repertoires were sampled.

Repertoires were generated with immunoSEQ multiplex PCR, while TCRdb's copy carries only in-frame clones and drops some. This table has fewer than 90,000 clones, approximately 90% appearing once. This clone was observed a single time. Its matching antigen is unknown. The CDR3 contains 14 residues. Germline V CDR1 and CDR2: ENHRY, SYGVKD. Deletions cut 11 bases from V and 0 bases from J, with 13 bases between. This rearrangement joins TRBV10-3 to TRBJ2-2; D remains unclear. The sequencing here drew on peripheral blood, taken on day 0 of AZD1222 vaccination. This receptor was obtained from an adult in good health. The CDR3 is CASLRNANTGELFF. The CDR3 DNA sequence: TGTGCCTCCTTGCGCAACGCGAACACCGGGGAGCTGTTTTTT.